These T cell receptor beta chains were read from a single sample in a study of shared clonotypes between healthy human individuals. This table comes from immunoSEQ multiplex PCR, and its TCRdb copy is limited to in-frame clones, with some not included. This sample carries 2 million to 2.5 million clones, about 95% of them seen once, and the ten largest clones take 0.13%. Sequenced input: naive CD4+ T cells sorted from blood. The receptor set was obtained from a man aged 18 to 30 in good health. Both conserved end residues are part of each CDR3. D genes are given only for firm matches. Expanded clones get a size class; other rows say once, few or many, or leave the size out.

DNA	CDR3	size	V	J	D
TGTGCCAGCAGCCGTGGGGGGGACATCTATACGCAGTATTTT	CASSRGGDIYTQYF	-	TRBV7-2	TRBJ2-3	-
TGCGCCAGCAGCTTGCTGTCCTCTGGCACAGGTGGTCGGTCCTCTCATTACACCTTC	CASSLLSSGTGGRSSHYTF	-	TRBV5-1	TRBJ1-2	-
TGTGCCAGTAGTATATTGGGGCAGCCCCAGCATTTT	CASSILGQPQHF	-	TRBV19	TRBJ1-5	-
TGTGCCAGCAGCTTAGTTAGCGGGGTCAACAATGAGCAGTTCTTC	CASSLVSGVNNEQFF	-	TRBV7-2	TRBJ2-1	TRBD2
TGTGCCAGCAGTTTACCGGGGGCAACGGGTACTGAAGCTTTCTTT	CASSLPGATGTEAFF	-	TRBV27	TRBJ1-1	-
TGCGCCAGCAGCCAAGTCGGCAATGAGCAGTTCTTC	CASSQVGNEQFF	-	TRBV4-3	TRBJ2-1	-
TGTGCCAGTAGGGGTTCTTGGGGGCTGGGTGGCTACACCTTC	CASRGSWGLGGYTF	few	TRBV19	TRBJ1-2	-
TGTGCCAGCAGCCCCCAGCTTGGACAGCCCCAGCATTTT	CASSPQLGQPQHF	-	TRBV7-8	TRBJ1-5	-
TGTGCCAGCAGCTCTCAGACAGGGCCCCAAGAGACCCAGTACTTC	CASSSQTGPQETQYF	-	TRBV7-9	TRBJ2-5	TRBD1
TGTGCCAGCAGTTTATGGGGGGAGACAGGGAAAAACATTCAGTACTTC	CASSLWGETGKNIQYF	-	TRBV28	TRBJ2-4	TRBD1
-	CASSFGQGSTFF	-	TRBV6-5	TRBJ1-1	-
TGTGCCAGCAGCCATGACCGACCAGGGGGCGCGGGTCTCAGTGAGCAGTTCTTC	CASSHDRPGGAGLSEQFF	-	TRBV27	TRBJ2-1	TRBD1